The 30 T cell receptor beta chains below come from one sample, sequenced in a study of blood T cell repertoires in COVID-19. Here immunoSEQ multiplex PCR was the method, and the copy in TCRdb shows in-frame clones only, minus some. The table includes roughly 63,000 clones, under 85% detected once. Sequenced input: peripheral blood. Receptors were obtained from an elderly woman with acute or convalescent COVID-19.

This clone was observed a single time. The V gene is TRBV15, the J gene TRBJ2-7, with D possibly matching TRBD2 (5 bases). Between the trimmed V and J ends, which lost 5 bases and 3 bases, there was a span of 14 bases. Per germline, CDR1 LNHNV and CDR2 YYDKDF (reference sequence). This CDR3 spans 14 amino acids. CDR3 nucleotides: TGTGCCACCAGCCGATCGAGGGCTGTCTACGAGCAGTACTTC. It translates to CATSRSRAVYEQYF.

This clone has more than one count but fewer than ten. The chain has TRBV6-5 and TRBJ1-1; the D is unclear. Germline V gene lookup returns CDR1 MNHEY and CDR2 SVGAGI. Trimming took off 0 bases at V and 3 bases at J, with 11 bases between the two ends. The CDR3 extends over 15 amino acids. The CDR3 nucleotides are TGTGCCAGCAGTTACTCGAGAGGCACGTACACTGAAGCTTTCTTT. Translated, it gives CASSYSRGTYTEAFF.

There are a few counts of this clone. This chain connects TRBV7-2 to TRBJ2-3, with 15 bases identical to TRBD2. This CDR3 spans 17 amino acids. The germline V gene encodes CDR1 SGHTA and CDR2 FQGNSA. Trimming removed 5 bases from V and 9 bases from J; junction bases left unmatched: 12. Written as DNA, the CDR3 is TGTGCCAGCAGCCAACGGAGGACTAGCGGGAGGGCCGAGACGCAGTATTTT. This translates into CASSQRRTSGRAETQYF.

V is TRBV9 and J is TRBJ2-1; a possible D gene is TRBD2 (6 bases). Germline V CDR1 and CDR2: SGDLS, YYNGEE. The V and J ends lost 6 bases and 7 bases respectively, with 23 bases between them. The CDR3 covers 16 residues. The chain's CDR3 is CASTPGSGRTGNEQFF. As DNA, the CDR3 is TGTGCCAGCACCCCCGGGAGCGGTAGAACCGGGAATGAGCAGTTCTTC.

This clone was detected ten times or more. The chain recombines TRBV28 with TRBJ1-1, with D perhaps TRBD1 (6 bases). This CDR3 spans 13 amino acids. V was cut by 6 bases and J by 6 bases, with 14 bases left in between. Germline values: CDR1 MDHEN, CDR2 SYDVKM. The chain's CDR3 is CASRDQGSPEAFF. CDR3 bases: TGTGCCAGCAGAGACCAGGGGAGCCCTGAAGCTTTCTTT.

The chain's CDR3 is CASTRTGSYEQYF. The CDR3 DNA sequence: TGCGCCAGCACCAGGACAGGGTCCTACGAGCAGTACTTC. The V call is TRBV10-2, the J call TRBJ2-7; 8 nucleotides line up with TRBD1. Germline V gives CDR1 WSHSY, CDR2 SAAADI. Trimming removed 7 bases from V and 1 base from J; junction bases left unmatched: 3. The CDR3 has 13 residues.

The gene calls are TRBV4-3 and TRBJ2-7; D may be TRBD2 (6 bases). V lost 0 bases and J lost 3, with 12 bases in between. CDR1 and CDR2 (germline): LGHNA, YSLEER. The CDR3 runs to 15 residues. As DNA, the CDR3 is TGCGCCAGCAGCCAAGATCGGGGGTTGTACTACGAGCAGTACTTC. Translation gives CASSQDRGLYYEQYF.

Details on this clone: A junction boundary mismatches the germline segment, possibly from a read error. This chain connects TRBV2 to TRBJ1-2; no firm D call. The V gene's germline CDR1 is SNHLY and CDR2 FYNNEI. CDR3 size: 15 residues. The CDR3 nucleotides read TGTGCCAGCAGGGAAGGGAGGGAGGCCAACTATGGCTACACCTTC. Its protein is CASREGREANYGYTF. Filled out from reference TRBV2 and TRBJ1-2, the complete variable domain reads EPEVTQTPSHQVTQMGQEVILRCVPISNHLYFYWYRQILGQKVEFLVSFYNNEISEKSEIFDDQFSVERPDGSNFTLKIRSTKLEDSAMYFCASREGREANYGYTFGSGTRLTVV.

This chain links TRBV5-5 with TRBJ2-6; 13 nucleotides agree with TRBD2. After removal of 3 bases from V and 1 base from J, the junction contained 1 base not matched to a gene. CDR1 and CDR2 from the germline V gene are SGHKS and YYEKEE (reference sequence). The CDR3 consists of 17 residues. The CDR3 is CASSWTSGSSGANVLTF. The CDR3 DNA sequence: TGTGCCAGCAGCTGGACTAGCGGGAGTTCTGGGGCCAACGTCCTGACTTTC.

The genes are TRBV28 and TRBJ1-2; D is perhaps TRBD1 (5 bases). Germline V gene data show CDR1 as MDHEN and CDR2 as SYDVKM. The V gene lost 10 bases and the J gene lost 9 bases, with 15 bases spanning the gap. This CDR3 is 11 amino acids long. The DNA of the CDR3 is TGTGCCACCCTACGGGAGGGGAGCTACACCTTC. This gives the protein CATLREGSYTF.

For this clone: At one end the junction does not follow the germline gene, possibly because of a read error. The V and J genes are TRBV3-1 (or the pseudogene TRBV3-2) and TRBJ1-1, with TRBD1 as a possible D gene (6 bases). The CDR3 loop spans 11 amino acids. Germline V gene data show CDR1 as LGHDT and CDR2 as YNNKEL (reference sequence). The CDR3 region has the DNA TGTGCCAGCAGCTCTAAACACGACAGGTCCTTT. Amino acid sequence: CASSSKHDRSF.

This clone was detected a few times. This chain joins TRBV6-2 or TRBV6-3 and TRBJ2-1, with D tentatively TRBD2 (6 bases). This CDR3 region has 16 residues. CDR1 is MNHEY, CDR2 SVGEGT, per germline. V was clipped by 2 bases and J by 7 bases, with 18 bases between them. The CDR3 is CASSYQDYPSWNEQFF. The CDR3 coding sequence is TGTGCCAGCAGTTACCAGGACTATCCGAGTTGGAATGAGCAGTTCTTC.

The chain couples TRBV29-1 to TRBJ2-7; TRBD2 aligns across 8 bases. J lost 6 bases, V lost 1 base, and 11 bases had no gene match. This CDR3 comprises 15 residues. Germline CDR1 is SQVTM and CDR2 is ANQGSEA. The CDR3: CSVEAGTRQTTEQYF. CDR3 nucleotides: TGCAGCGTTGAAGCCGGGACTAGGCAAACGACCGAGCAGTACTTC.

J is TRBJ2-5 and V is TRBV6-5; D perhaps matches TRBD2 (6 bases). Germline CDR1 and CDR2: MNHEY and SVGAGI. Trimming took off 6 bases at V and 5 bases at J, with 13 bases between the two ends. The length of the CDR3 is 13 residues. The CDR3 here is CASSTNGRETQYF. The CDR3 coding sequence is TGTGCCAGCAGCACAAATGGGAGGGAGACCCAGTACTTC.

The J gene is TRBJ1-1, the V gene TRBV28, with TRBD1 as a possible D gene (5 bases). The CDR3 runs to 13 residues. Germline V lookup: CDR1 MDHEN, CDR2 SYDVKM. Trimming cost V 7 bases and J 7 bases, with 16 bases left between them. The CDR3 sequence: CASKILRVGEAFF. The CDR3 DNA sequence: TGTGCCAGCAAGATACTCAGGGTTGGTGAAGCTTTCTTT. Full variable domain (remainder filled in from reference TRBV28 and TRBJ1-1): DVKVTQSSRYLVKRTGEKVFLECVQDMDHENMFWYRQDPGLGLRLIYFSYDVKMKEKGDIPEGYSVSREKKERFSLILESASTNQTSMYLCASKILRVGEAFFGQGTRLTVV.

The CDR3 reads CASSSGLAGDNEQFF. The CDR3 nucleotides are TGCGCCAGCAGCTCCGGACTAGCGGGGGACAATGAGCAGTTCTTC. The J gene is TRBJ2-1, the V gene TRBV5-1; 13 bases match TRBD2. There are 15 residues in the CDR3. Losses at the gene ends were 3 bases for V and 5 bases for J; bases not matched to a gene: 2. In germline, CDR1 is SGHRS, CDR2 YFSETQ.

This clone was seen more than once but under ten times. The gene calls are TRBV21-1 and TRBJ2-2; the listed D gene, TRBD2, was not tested against the DNA. TRBV21-1 is given as a pseudogene. This CDR3 region has 12 residues. CDR3 sequence (DNA): TGTGCCAGCAGCAACCGCACCGGGGAGCTGTTTTTT. Its protein is CASSNRTGELFF.

This chain uses TRBV15 with TRBJ1-2; 11 positions agree with TRBD1. The V segment lost 1 base and the J segment 4 bases; nucleotides outside the gene matches: 2. The V gene's germline CDR1 is LNHNV and CDR2 YYDKDF (reference sequence). This CDR3 has 15 amino acids. CDR3 in amino acids: CATSRAGTGGYGYTF. The DNA of the CDR3 is TGTGCCACCAGCAGAGCCGGGACAGGGGGCTATGGCTACACCTTC.

This clone was recorded a few times. The rearrangement links TRBV10-3 to TRBJ2-2, with 14 bases aligning to TRBD2. The CDR3 sequence is 18 residues long. The V and J ends lost 7 bases and 5 bases, in that order; junction bases with no gene match: 12. Germline-derived CDR1 and CDR2 are ENHRY and SYGVKD. The CDR3 DNA follows: TGTGCCATCAAAATTGGGACTAGCGGGAGCTGGGAAACCGGGGAGCTGTTTTTT. This sequence encodes CAIKIGTSGSWETGELFF.

The V and J genes are TRBV4-2 and TRBJ2-5; D remains unclear. Trimming cost V 3 bases and J 5 bases, with 10 bases left between them. Germline-derived CDR1 and CDR2 are LGHNA and YNFKEQ. CDR3 length: 13 residues. CDR3 region: CASSHETRETQYF. In DNA form, the CDR3 reads TGTGCCAGCAGCCACGAAACCCGGGAGACCCAGTACTTC.

This clone was seen a few times. The chain carries TRBV28 and TRBJ1-5; a possible D gene is TRBD1 (5 bases). Germline V lookup: CDR1 MDHEN, CDR2 SYDVKM. The CDR3 runs to 14 residues. Trimming took off 10 bases at V and 2 bases at J, with 15 bases between the two ends. The CDR3 is CATRRAGGNQPQHF. In DNA, the CDR3 is TGTGCCACCAGGAGGGCGGGGGGCAATCAGCCCCAGCATTTT.

The chain links TRBV7-2 to TRBJ2-5; D is uncertain. Germline V CDR1 and CDR2: SGHTA, FQGNSA. The CDR3 has 13 amino acids. Trimming took off 5 bases at V and 2 bases at J, with 9 bases between the two ends. CDR3 protein: CASSPSVQETQYF. The CDR3 DNA reads as TGTGCCAGCAGCCCCTCAGTACAAGAGACCCAGTACTTC.

The V gene is TRBV4-1, the J gene TRBJ1-4; 8 nucleotides match TRBD1. CDR1 and CDR2 (germline): MGHRA, YSYEKL. The CDR3 length is 16 residues. J gave up 7 bases and V 4 bases, and 11 bases lay outside the gene matches. In DNA, the CDR3 is TGCGCCAGCAGCCCTGGACAGGGCGTAATTACTGAAAAACTGTTTTTT. As protein: CASSPGQGVITEKLFF.

The chain recombines TRBV18 with TRBJ2-7; D uncertain. The length of the CDR3 is 12 residues. Trimming stripped 2 bases from V and 3 bases from J, with 5 bases between. CDR1 is KGHSH, CDR2 LQKENI, per germline. The DNA of the CDR3 is TGTGCCAGCTCACCAGAGAACTACGAGCAGTACTTC. Amino acids: CASSPENYEQYF.

This chain links TRBV4-2 with TRBJ2-6; 11 bases agree with TRBD1. V lost 4 bases and J lost 0; bases outside the gene matches: 5. The CDR3 covers 18 residues. From germline, CDR1 is LGHNA and CDR2 YNFKEQ. The CDR3: CASSLGQGARSGANVLTF. The CDR3 bases are TGTGCCAGCAGCCTCGGACAGGGGGCTCGCTCTGGGGCCAACGTCCTGACTTTC.

The chain joins TRBV6-2 or TRBV6-3 to TRBJ1-1; D is unclear. Germline V gene sequence: CDR1 MNHEY, CDR2 SVGEGT. This CDR3 has 13 amino acids. Trimming stripped 6 bases from V and 5 bases from J, with 13 bases between. CDR3 sequence reads: CASSRPAGTEAFF. CDR3 bases: TGTGCCAGCAGCCGCCCCGCCGGGACTGAAGCTTTCTTT.

The rearrangement links TRBV7-2 to TRBJ2-7, with D perhaps TRBD1 (5 bases). Germline CDR1 is SGHTA and CDR2 is FQGNSA. This CDR3 spans 13 amino acids. The ends were cut back, 2 bases at V and 4 bases at J, with 9 bases in the middle. The DNA for the CDR3 is TGTGCCAGCAGCTTATCCGACAGTTACGAGCAGTACTTC. Translated: CASSLSDSYEQYF.

J is TRBJ1-4 and V is TRBV19, with D perhaps TRBD1 (6 bases). The CDR3 is 15 amino acids. Germline V gives CDR1 LNHDA, CDR2 SQIVND (reference sequence). Trimming cost V 6 bases and J 0 bases, with 11 bases left between them. The CDR3 DNA reads TGTGCCAGTAGACGACAGGTCGCAACTAATGAAAAACTGTTTTTT. Its protein is CASRRQVATNEKLFF.

The table lists this clone with many counts. The chain joins TRBV28 to TRBJ1-5, with unresolved D. Germline CDR1 is MDHEN and CDR2 is SYDVKM. Trimming left V 8 bases short and J 4 bases short, with 18 bases between. The CDR3 length is 15 residues. The CDR3 DNA sequence: TGTGCCAGCTCGGTCGGAGAATTCCTGAATCAGCCCCAGCATTTT. Protein sequence: CASSVGEFLNQPQHF.

This chain links TRBV29-1 with TRBJ1-4; 10 nucleotides align to TRBD1. There are 14 residues in the CDR3. Germline assignment: CDR1 SQVTM and CDR2 ANQGSEA. Unmatched junction bases numbered 7, after V lost 5 bases and J lost 7 bases. CDR3 residues: CSVSTGGSTEKLFF. The CDR3 DNA sequence: TGCAGCGTTTCGACAGGGGGCTCTACTGAAAAACTGTTTTTT.